The rows below give T cell receptor beta chains drawn from one sample of a study of T cell responses to AZD1222 COVID-19 vaccine. Repertoires were generated with immunoSEQ multiplex PCR, while TCRdb's copy carries only in-frame clones and drops some. This sample has some 100,000 clones, with about 88% found just once. This material consisted of peripheral blood, taken on day 0 of AZD1222 vaccination. These receptors all come from an adult in good health. Each CDR3 is given with its conserved first and last residue. A D gene is named only where the DNA matches it firmly. Clone size appears in some rows only: once, few, many, or a class for an expanded clone.

size,V,D,J,length,DNA,CDR3
.,TRBV5-5,TRBD1,TRBJ1-1,14,TGTGCCAGCAGCTTGGAACAGGGGTACACTGAAGCTTTCTTT,CASSLEQGYTEAFF
few,TRBV4-1,.,TRBJ1-2,12,TGCGCCAGCAGTGGGCCTCAATGGGGCTACACCTTC,CASSGPQWGYTF
.,TRBV7-3,.,TRBJ1-5,15,TGTGCCAGCAGCTTCGTACTTGGCGGACTCATGGCCCAGCATTTT,CASSFVLGGLMAQHF
.,TRBV7-9,.,TRBJ1-2,12,TGTGCCAGCAGCCTCGGACATAATGGCTACACCTTC,CASSLGHNGYTF
.,TRBV25-1,.,TRBJ2-7,12,TGTGCCAGCAGTCAACAGTCCTACGAGCAGTACTTC,CASSQQSYEQYF
.,TRBV29-1,TRBD1,TRBJ2-7,12,TGCAGCGTTGGACAGGGCGGCTACGAGCAGTACTTC,CSVGQGGYEQYF
.,TRBV5-4,.,TRBJ2-7,15,TGTGCCAGCAGCTTTGGATCGAAACAGGGCTACGAGCAGTACTTC,CASSFGSKQGYEQYF
.,TRBV2,.,TRBJ2-2,14,TGTGCCAGCAGTGCCAGCAGCGACACCGGGGAGCTGTTTTTT,CASSASSDTGELFF
.,TRBV6-6,.,TRBJ2-1,14,TGTGCCAGCAGTTACTGGCGGGATCAGCCAGAGCAGTTCTTC,CASSYWRDQPEQFF
.,TRBV7-9,.,TRBJ2-5,18,TGTGCCAGCAGCTTAGTTCTTTGGAATGACTTGAGAAAAGAGACCCAGTACTTC,CASSLVLWNDLRKETQYF
.,TRBV19,.,TRBJ1-3,15,TGTGCCAGTAGTATAGGGGGGGGATCCGGAAACACCATATATTTT,CASSIGGGSGNTIYF
few,TRBV25-1,.,TRBJ1-6,13,TGTGCCAGCGGCGGGGCAGTCGAATCACCCCTCCACTTT,CASGGAVESPLHF
.,TRBV19,.,TRBJ1-5,16,TGTGCCAGTAGTCCCCGCCTGCGGGCTGGCAATCAGCCCCAGCATTTT,CASSPRLRAGNQPQHF
.,TRBV6-5,.,TRBJ1-2,13,TGTGCCAGCAGTTTTTCGGGGACCTATGGCTACACCTTC,CASSFSGTYGYTF
.,TRBV29-1,.,TRBJ2-1,13,TGCAGCGTTGAGGTGTACAGGGAAGGCGAGCAGTTCTTC,CSVEVYREGEQFF
.,TRBV18,TRBD1,TRBJ2-7,15,TGTGCCAGCTCACGAGACAGGGGGAGCGAGAACGAGCAGTACTTC,CASSRDRGSENEQYF
.,TRBV30,TRBD1,TRBJ2-7,15,TGTGCCTCGAACCTAGGACAGGGGAACTCCTACGAGCAGTACTTC,CASNLGQGNSYEQYF
.,TRBV6-6,.,TRBJ2-5,12,TGTGCCAGCAGAAGGCAGCAAGAGACCCAGTACTTC,CASRRQQETQYF
.,TRBV24-1,.,TRBJ1-1,12,TGTGCCACCAGTGCGCCGAACACTGAAGCTTTCTTT,CATSAPNTEAFF
.,TRBV20-1,.,TRBJ1-2,11,TGCAGTGCTAGCGGCCTCTATGGCTACACCTTC,CSASGLYGYTF
.,TRBV27,.,TRBJ1-2,14,TGTGCCAGCACCGCATTGGGGGGGAGCAAAGGCTACACCTTC,CASTALGGSKGYTF
.,TRBV21-1,.,TRBJ1-5,15,TGTGCCAGCAGCAAAGCAGGACAACACAATCAGCCCCAGCATTTT,CASSKAGQHNQPQHF
.,TRBV18,.,TRBJ2-3,15,TGTGCCAGCTCACAGGACTCACTCAGCACAGATACGCAGTATTTT,CASSQDSLSTDTQYF
.,TRBV5-4,.,TRBJ1-1,16,TGTGCCAGCAGCCCCGGGGGGGCCGGGGTGAACACTGAAGCTTTCTTT,CASSPGGAGVNTEAFF
once,TRBV7-6,TRBD2,TRBJ2-1,17,TGTGCCAGCAGCAGGCTGACTAGCGGGGGGCTCTACAATGAGCAGTTCTTC,CASSRLTSGGLYNEQFF
few,TRBV18,TRBD1,TRBJ1-3,16,TGTGCCAGCTCCCAATGGACAGGGAACTCTGGAAACACCATATATTTT,CASSQWTGNSGNTIYF
.,TRBV7-2,.,TRBJ2-2,12,TGTGCCAGCAGGGAGGGGGTCGGGGAGCTGTTTTTT,CASREGVGELFF
.,TRBV5-1,.,TRBJ2-1,13,TGCGCCAGCAGCGCGGACTCTGCCAATGAGCAGTTCTTC,CASSADSANEQFF
once,TRBV19,.,TRBJ1-5,13,TGTGCCAGTAGTATCCCGCTCAATCAGCCCCAGCATTTT,CASSIPLNQPQHF
.,TRBV12-5,.,TRBJ2-3,17,TGTGCTAGTGGTTTGCGTATTGCGGCTAGCGACACAGATACGCAGTATTTT,CASGLRIAASDTDTQYF
.,TRBV11-3,.,TRBJ2-1,19,TGTGCCAGCAGCTCCCCCATTAGTCCCACAACAGGGACCTACAATGAGCGGTTCTTC,CASSSPISPTTGTYNERFF
once,TRBV5-1,.,TRBJ1-1,14,TGCGCCAGCAGCTTGGGAGGGGTTACGAGTGAAGCTTTCTTT,CASSLGGVTSEAFF
once,TRBV28,TRBD1,TRBJ2-3,15,TGTGCCAGCAGTCTAACAGGGGATAGCACAGATACGCAGTATTTT,CASSLTGDSTDTQYF
.,TRBV6-5,TRBD2,TRBJ2-1,14,TGTGCCAGCAGTCCGGGACTAGCGGTCAATGAGCAGTTCTTC,CASSPGLAVNEQFF
once,TRBV5-6,.,TRBJ1-2,16,TGTGCCAGCAGGCCTAAGGGGGGCGGACCTAACTATGGCTACACCTTC,CASRPKGGGPNYGYTF
.,TRBV5-1,.,TRBJ1-1,14,TGCGCCAGCAGCTTGGCGGGGCGAACAACTGAAGCTTTCTTT,CASSLAGRTTEAFF
.,TRBV5-1,TRBD2,TRBJ2-1,15,TGCGCCAGCAGCTTTGGCGGGAGTGGGTACAATGAGCAGTTCTTC,CASSFGGSGYNEQFF
.,TRBV5-1,.,TRBJ2-3,14,TGCGCCAGCAGCTTCTCCTCTAGCGCCCCTACGCAGTATTTT,CASSFSSSAPTQYF
.,TRBV10-3,.,TRBJ1-2,14,TGTGCCATCAGTGAAGGGGGTACTAACTATGGCTACACCTTC,CAISEGGTNYGYTF
.,TRBV19,.,TRBJ1-1,13,TGTGCCAGTAAATTCGTTGGGAACACTGAAGCTTTCTTT,CASKFVGNTEAFF
.,TRBV30,.,TRBJ1-2,12,TGTGCTCGGAGCAACACGAACTATGGCTACACCTTC,CARSNTNYGYTF